A selection of T cell receptor beta chains follows, all from one sample in a study of neurological immune-mediated disorders. TCRdb recomputed calls from the 5' RACE reads with MiXCR, one row per CDR3 protein. The table includes around 69,000 distinct CDR3 sequences, roughly a tenth detected once. Input material: PBMCs. These receptors originate from a man aged 25-45 years in good health. CDR3s include the opening cysteine and the closing phenylalanine or tryptophan. D genes are given only for firm matches. Not all rows give a size; the values are once, few, many and, for expanded clones, a class.

>TRBJ1-1|-|TRBV28|many
CASSLSYSEAFF
TGTGCCAGCAGTTTGAGCTACTCTGAAGCTTTCTTT
>TRBJ1-5|-|TRBV20-1|many
CSASAGNGNQPQHF
TGCAGTGCTAGTGCCGGGAACGGCAATCAGCCCCAGCATTTT
>TRBJ2-1|-|TRBV12-3/TRBV12-4|-
CASSLGASYNEQFF
TGTGCCAGCAGTCTCGGGGCGTCCTACAATGAGCAGTTCTTC
>TRBJ2-1|TRBD2|TRBV24-1|many
CATSDLWTSGKRDEQFF
TGTGCCACCAGTGATTTGTGGACTAGCGGCAAAAGGGATGAGCAGTTCTTC
>TRBJ2-3|TRBD2|TRBV28|many
CASRRTSGRADTQYF
TGTGCCAGCAGGCGTACTAGCGGGAGGGCAGATACGCAGTATTTT
>TRBJ2-5|TRBD2|TRBV9|medium-sized
CASSVAASGQQNWETQYF
TGTGCCAGCAGCGTAGCAGCTAGCGGGCAACAAAACTGGGAGACCCAGTACTTC
>TRBJ2-3|TRBD2|TRBV5-1|many
CASSLTPLAGRYTQYF
TGCGCCAGCAGCTTGACTCCGCTAGCGGGAAGGTATACGCAGTATTTT
>TRBJ2-2|-|TRBV6-5|-
CVSSYGQHPGELFF
TGTGTCAGCAGCTACGGGCAGCATCCCGGGGAGCTGTTTTTT
>TRBJ1-2|TRBD1|TRBV20-1|-
CSALSGDRAPRSSGYTF
TGCAGTGCTCTCTCAGGAGACAGGGCGCCGCGCAGCTCAGGCTACACCTTC
>TRBJ1-2|-|TRBV7-3|-
CASSPGPEGDAYYGYTF
TGTGCCAGCAGCCCCGGCCCGGAGGGAGACGCTTACTATGGCTACACCTTC
>TRBJ2-2|TRBD1|TRBV10-3|many
CAISGQGTVGELFF
TGTGCCATCAGTGGACAGGGGACGGTCGGGGAGCTGTTTTTT
>TRBJ1-5|-|TRBV20-1|many
CSARGGSDSNQPQHF
TGCAGTGCTAGAGGGGGGTCGGATAGCAATCAGCCCCAGCATTTT
>TRBJ1-5|-|TRBV5-1|many
CASRKGLNSNQPQHF
TGCGCCAGCAGAAAGGGACTGAATTCTAATCAGCCCCAGCATTTT